This T cell receptor (beta chain) appears in the sequencing data of a study of blood T cell repertoires in COVID-19. Study-wide context: Researchers got acute and convalescent COVID-19 samples from the United States, Italy and Spain. T cells, B-cell-depleted T cells, or PBMCs supplied cDNA or gDNA.

Those enrolled in Seattle joined during active infection and were followed longitudinally afterward. In the original workflow: Counts of nucleated cells, estimated from reference gene primer amplification, were obtained. Profiling relied on immunoSEQ multiplex PCR, and the TCRdb table lists in-frame clones only, not all of them. The V and J calls and clone size were taken over from that table, and D and trimming were inferred from the DNA. Among roughly 150,000 clones listed, around four fifths were seen once. V dropped 0 bases and J dropped 4 bases, with 4 bases sitting between them. Germline V gene sequence: CDR1 SGDLS, CDR2 YYNGEE. The CDR3 runs 13 residues.

The genes are TRBV9 and TRBJ2-2; the D is unclear. This TCR derives from an elderly woman with COVID-19, enrolled during active disease. The source material was peripheral blood. This CDR3 reads CASSVAVTGELFF. The CDR3 DNA sequence: TGTGCCAGCAGCGTAGCAGTCACCGGGGAGCTGTTTTTT.